This passage covers 29 T cell receptor beta chains from one sample sequenced in a study of tumor and adjacent non-tumor tissue in lung cancer. TCRbeta libraries were built with three rounds of nested PCR, modified from ARM-PCR. TCRdb fed the multiplex PCR reads into MiXCR, producing one record per CDR3 protein. In the table there are some 120,000 distinct CDR3 sequences, 60% to 70% of which are singletons. The template was RNA from unsorted bulk tissue. The sequenced sample consisted of lung tumor tissue. The receptors were sampled from a man younger than 45 with non-small cell lung cancer.

There are many counts of this clonotype. The chain is built from TRBV20-1 and TRBJ2-4; D might be TRBD1 or TRBD2, each matching 5 bases. The CDR3 is 13 amino acids. The V and J ends lost 7 bases and 0 bases respectively, with 10 bases between them. Germline V gene sequence: CDR1 DFQATT, CDR2 SNEGSKA (reference sequence). Here the CDR3 DNA reads TGCAGTGGAGGGGTGCGAGCCAAAAACATTCAGTACTTC. Translating it yields CSGGVRAKNIQYF.

To note about this clonotype: A much larger clone sits a single nucleotide away, making a read error possible. The CDR3 does not end in the conserved phenylalanine or tryptophan, so this is likely a read error. The chain combines TRBV5-6 with TRBJ1-6; perhaps TRBD1 as D (6 bases). Trimming pared 4 bases from V and 5 bases from J, leaving 16 bases between. Germline V gene sequence: CDR1 SGHDT, CDR2 YYEEEE. This CDR3 contains 16 residues. The CDR3 nucleotides read TGTGCCAGCAGCCCCTGGACACAGGGAAATAATTCACCCCTCCACCTT. It yields the protein CASSPWTQGNNSPLHL.

In regard to this clonotype: One end of the junction fails to match germline, which may point to a read error. The chain employs TRBV20-1 and TRBJ1-2; D is undetermined. CDR1 is DFQATT and CDR2 is SNEGSKA in the germline V gene (reference sequence). The CDR3 is made up of 12 amino acids. The CDR3 loop is CSARDTVYGYTF. The CDR3 DNA reads TGCAGCGCTAGAGACACGGTATATGGCTACACCTTC.

Worth noting for this clonotype: A clone one base away is much larger, so this may be a read error. The V call is TRBV11-2, the J call TRBJ2-5; possibly TRBD2 for D (6 bases). From germline, CDR1 is SGHAT and CDR2 FQNNGV. The CDR3 runs to 14 residues. The CDR3 DNA reads as TGTGCCAGCAGGTTAGGTGGGACTCAAGAGACCCAGTACTTC. It translates to CASRLGGTQETQYF.

This clonotype was seen repeatedly, ten times or more. The chain combines TRBV20-1 with TRBJ2-3, with TRBD2 identical over 9 bases. Trimming took 3 bases from V and 5 from J; bases not matched to a gene: 6. The length of the CDR3 is 14 residues. The V gene's germline CDR1 is DFQATT and CDR2 SNEGSKA (reference sequence). The CDR3: CSARTGLAVDTQYF. DNA for the CDR3: TGCAGTGCTAGGACGGGACTAGCAGTAGATACGCAGTATTTT.

With regard to this clonotype: This may be a read error, as it is one base from a much larger clone. The chain carries TRBV12-3 or TRBV12-4 and TRBJ1-4; possible D gene TRBD1, 5 bases. The CDR3 is 16 amino acids. Deletions cut 6 bases from V and 8 bases from J, with 22 bases between. Here the CDR3 DNA reads TGTGCCAGCAGACGTCAGGGTTTTACTGGTGGAGAAAAACTGTTTTTT. Translation gives CASRRQGFTGGEKLFF.

Comment on this clonotype: This may be a read error, as it is one base from a much larger clone. V gene TRBV29-1 combines with J gene TRBJ2-5, with a weak D call TRBD1 (5 bases). The CDR3 has 13 residues. The germline gives CDR1 SQVTM, CDR2 ANQGSEA. The CDR3 DNA reads as TGCAGCGCCAACAGGCCGTCCGGAAGGGCCCAGAACTTC. Translating it yields CSANRPSGRAQNF.

J is TRBJ2-3 and V is TRBV9; 9 bases agree with TRBD1. Trimming at V came to 0 bases and at J to 5 bases, leaving 10 bases not matched to a gene. Per germline, CDR1 SGDLS and CDR2 YYNGEE. The CDR3 extends over 17 amino acids. The CDR3 here is CASSVDYTGGAGDTQYF. CDR3 nucleotide sequence: TGTGCCAGCAGCGTAGACTATACAGGGGGCGCGGGAGATACGCAGTATTTT.

With respect to this clonotype: Relative to the germline gene, one junction end is altered; a read error may explain this. The gene calls are TRBV4-2 and TRBJ2-1; 8 bases align to TRBD2. The CDR3 contains 17 residues. CDR1 and CDR2 (germline): LGHNA, YNFKEQ. The CDR3 DNA sequence: TGTGCCAGCGGCCATCCAAGGGGGAGCGGGAGTTACAATGAGCAGTCCTTC. Translated, it gives CASGHPRGSGSYNEQSF.

With respect to this clonotype: A much larger clone lies one base from this, so it may be a read error. The V and J genes are TRBV29-1 and TRBJ2-7, with D tentatively TRBD2 (5 bases). CDR3 length equals 12 residues. The V gene's germline CDR1 is SQVTM and CDR2 ANQGSEA. The ends were cut back, 3 bases at V and 5 bases at J, with 11 bases in the middle. CDR3 in DNA: TGCAGCGTTGATGACGGGATGGACGAGCAGTACTTC. It specifies CSVDDGMDEQYF.

On this clonotype: A read error is likely, as this CDR3 ends without the conserved phenylalanine or tryptophan. This chain links TRBV7-9 with TRBJ1-2, with D unclear. With 2 bases removed from V and 3 bases from J, the gap between germline ends came to 4 bases. CDR3 length: 12 residues. Germline-derived CDR1 and CDR2 are SEHNR and FQNEAQ (reference sequence). The CDR3 spells CASSLRDYGYTL. In DNA form, the CDR3 reads TGTGCCAGCAGCTTAAGGGACTATGGCTACACCCTC.

As regards this clonotype: Without the conserved terminal phenylalanine or tryptophan, this CDR3 likely stems from a read error. CDR3 residues: CASSAFNEQFL. The CDR3 nucleotides are TGTGCCAGCAGCGCATTTAATGAGCAGTTCTTA. The V call is TRBV7-9, the J call TRBJ2-1; D uncertain. The V end lost 5 bases, the J end lost 7 bases, and 6 bases lay between the germline ends. This CDR3 has 11 residues. Germline V lookup: CDR1 SEHNR, CDR2 FQNEAQ (reference sequence).

The chain combines TRBV5-4 with TRBJ2-7; TRBD1 is a possible D gene (6 bases). This CDR3 comprises 15 residues. Germline CDR1 SGHNT, CDR2 YYREEE (reference sequence). V gave up 0 bases and J gave up 7 bases, with 17 bases separating them. Here the CDR3 DNA reads TGTGCCAGCAGCTTGGGGGGGCGGAACAGGCGGGAGCAGTACTTC. Translating gives CASSLGGRNRREQYF.

Remarks on this clonotype: This may stem from a read error, because a much larger clone lies one nucleotide away. The gene calls are TRBV6-2 or TRBV6-3 and TRBJ1-6; D is possibly TRBD1 (6 bases). The CDR3 runs 14 residues. The germline gives CDR1 MNHEY, CDR2 SVGEGT. The CDR3 DNA reads as TGTGCCGCAGCCCGGGACATTGAGAATTCACCCCGCCACTTT. Protein: CAAARDIENSPRHF.

A note on this clonotype: A read error may explain this, as a much larger clone is one base away. The rearrangement links TRBV12-3 or TRBV12-4 to TRBJ2-7, with TRBD2 identical over 7 bases. The V and J ends lost 10 bases and 0 bases, in that order; junction bases with no gene match: 9. The CDR3 totals 14 residues. CDR3 sequence reads: CATRVAGVSYEQYF. DNA of the CDR3: TGTGCCACCAGAGTGGCGGGGGTCTCCTACGAGCAGTACTTC.

This chain joins TRBV20-1 and TRBJ2-1; 11 bases are shared with TRBD2. Germline-derived CDR1 and CDR2 are DFQATT and SNEGSKA (reference sequence). CDR3 size: 14 residues. With 5 bases clipped from V and 16 bases from J, the junction kept 16 bases outside the gene matches. CDR3 amino acids: CSARTSGGYNRYFF. The CDR3 DNA follows: TGCAGTGCTCGTACTAGCGGGGGTTACAATAGGTACTTCTTC.

The chain recombines TRBV20-1 with TRBJ2-7, with 13 bases identical to TRBD2. Per the germline V gene, CDR1 is DFQATT and CDR2 is SNEGSKA (reference sequence). The CDR3 spans 16 residues. This CDR3 is CNATSGTSGTSYEQYF. The CDR3 DNA reads TGCAATGCCACGTCCGGGACTAGCGGGACCTCCTACGAGCAGTACTTC.

This clonotype showed up many times. The junction departs from germline at one end; a sequencing error may be responsible. This sequence joins TRBV20-1 and TRBJ1-6, with a tentative D call TRBD1 (5 bases). Per germline, CDR1 DFQATT and CDR2 SNEGSKA (reference sequence). The CDR3 has 15 amino acids. The CDR3 coding sequence is TGCAGTGCCAGAGGGAGGGGTGGGTATAATTCACCCCTCCACTTT. Translation: CSARGRGGYNSPLHF.

This clonotype was observed many times. The V gene is TRBV29-1, the J gene TRBJ2-7, with TRBD1 matching 8 bases. The length of the CDR3 is 13 residues. Germline V gene data show CDR1 as SQVTM and CDR2 as ANQGSEA. V shed 3 bases and J 6 bases; nucleotides not matched to a gene: 7. The CDR3 is CSVDARGLGEQYF. The CDR3 coding sequence is TGCAGCGTTGACGCCAGGGGGCTTGGCGAGCAGTACTTC.

Comments on this clonotype: A much larger clone is a single base away; this may be a read error. The chain employs TRBV6-1 and TRBJ2-7; no clear D gene. The CDR3 runs to 13 residues. CDR1 is MNHNS, CDR2 SASEGT, per germline. The CDR3: CVSSEPPTYEQYF. The CDR3 DNA reads TGTGTCAGCAGTGAACCCCCAACCTACGAGCAGTACTTC.

Regarding this clonotype: This sequence may be a read error, since a much larger clone differs from it by one base. The V and J genes are TRBV12-3 or TRBV12-4 and TRBJ2-6; D gene uncertain. The CDR3 contains 12 residues. The CDR3, as DNA: TGTGTCACCTCATCTGGGGCCAACGTCCTGACTTTC. Protein sequence: CVTSSGANVLTF.

This clonotype was observed a single time. Since a much larger clone is just one base distant, this may be a read error. The CDR3 DNA reads as TGTGCCAGCAGCTTGGAGGCTAGGGAAGGGGGAAGCACTGAAGCTTTCTTT. Residues: CASSLEAREGGSTEAFF. This sequence joins TRBV5-4 and TRBJ1-1; a possible D gene is TRBD1 (6 bases). The CDR3 length is 17 residues. V dropped 0 bases and J dropped 4 bases, with 19 bases sitting between them. The germline V gene has CDR1 SGHNT and CDR2 YYREEE (reference sequence).

On this clonotype itself: One end of the junction varies from germline; a read error may be responsible. The J gene is TRBJ2-2, the V gene TRBV7-8; a possible D gene is TRBD1 (6 bases). The CDR3 spans 14 residues. Per germline, CDR1 SGHVS and CDR2 FQNEAQ. CDR3 loop: CANSSRGPPGELFF. The CDR3, as DNA: TGTGCCAACAGCTCCAGGGGTCCCCCCGGGGAGCTGTTTTTT.

Concerning this clonotype: A much bigger clone sits one base away, suggesting this may be a read error. In this CDR3 the conserved last residue, phenylalanine or tryptophan, is missing, so a read error is likely. The gene calls are TRBV12-5 and TRBJ1-5; perhaps TRBD1 as D (5 bases). The germline V gene encodes CDR1 LGHNT and CDR2 FRNRAP. V lost 3 bases and J lost 7, with 13 bases in between. This CDR3 region has 14 residues. The CDR3 DNA is TGTGCTAGTGGTTTAGGGGAAGCCGAACAGCCCCAGCATTCT. Its protein is CASGLGEAEQPQHS.

This clonotype was counted once. A read error may explain this, as a much larger clone is one base away. The CDR3 protein is CASSMGQTNTEAFF. DNA for the CDR3: TGTGCCAGCAGCATGGGACAGACGAACACTGAAGCTTTCTTT. V is TRBV12-3 or TRBV12-4 and J is TRBJ1-1, with 7 bases lining up with TRBD1. This CDR3 comprises 14 residues. J lost 1 base, V lost 6 bases, and 5 bases had no gene match.

Details on this clonotype: The germline gene is not matched at one end of the junction; a read error may be the cause. CDR3 in amino acids: CSARDISGGDAGGLFF. As DNA, the CDR3 is TGCAGTGCTAGAGATATTAGCGGGGGGGACGCCGGGGGGCTGTTTTTT. The chain joins TRBV20-1 to TRBJ2-2, with 11 bases matching TRBD2. Germline V gene lookup returns CDR1 DFQATT and CDR2 SNEGSKA (reference sequence). This CDR3 region has 16 residues.

Remarks on this clonotype: One end of the junction does not line up with germline, which may come from a read error. CDR3 amino acids: CASSPTKGQGRSEQFF. CDR3 nucleotide sequence: TGCGCCAGCAGTCCAACGAAGGGACAGGGGAGGAGTGAGCAGTTCTTC. V usage is TRBV6-1 and J usage is TRBJ2-1, with 10 bases fitting TRBD1. This CDR3 contains 16 residues. The germline V gene encodes CDR1 MNHNS and CDR2 SASEGT.

As regards this clonotype: A clone one base away is much larger, so this may be a read error. The rearrangement joins TRBV6-2 or TRBV6-3 to TRBJ2-1; 7 bases match TRBD1. The CDR3 is 13 residues long. The J segment lost 7 bases and the V segment lost 8 bases, leaving 8 bases of the junction unmatched. The germline gives CDR1 MNHEY, CDR2 SVGEGT. CDR3: CASGKTGSNEQFF. The CDR3 coding sequence is TGTGCCAGCGGAAAGACAGGGAGTAATGAGCAGTTCTTC.

Concerning this clonotype itself: One end of the junction fails to match germline, which may point to a read error. The chain combines TRBV11-3 with TRBJ2-1; 8 bases are shared with TRBD1. The CDR3 is 12 amino acids. CDR1 and CDR2 from the germline V gene are SGHNT and YENEEA. The DNA for the CDR3 is TGTGCCAACAGCTTTGACAGGGGCGAACAGTTCTTC. Protein product: CANSFDRGEQFF. Combining the CDR3 with reference TRBV11-3 and TRBJ2-1 gives the whole variable domain EAGVVQSPRYKIIEKKQPVAFWCNPISGHNTLYWYLQNLGQGPELLIRYENEEAVDDSQLPKDRFSAERLKGVDSTLKIQPAELGDSAVYLCANSFDRGEQFFGPGTRLTVL.